This TCR beta chain was sequenced for a study of blood T cells in healthy people across ages. The use of a sample-barcoded 5' primer and a J-beta primer mix characterized a second PCR of 7 to 11 cycles. Each CDR3 protein gets one entry after TCRdb re-called the 5' RACE reads with MiXCR. The repertoire includes roughly 860,000 distinct CDR3 sequences, 55% to 65% of them detected once, and around 30% sits in the top ten. Researchers collected ten milliliters of peripheral blood from every single donor. The CDR3 consists of 16 residues. Germline lookup yields CDR1 LGHDT and CDR2 YNNKEL (reference sequence). Trimming removed 3 bases from V and 5 bases from J, with 17 bases in between. Findings and limits, study-wide: Naive T cell percentage and TCR beta diversity correlated strongly. Getting older went along with TCR beta diversity per million T cells dropping roughly linearly. Naive and antigen-experienced cells could not be conclusively compared, given unsorted PBMCs.

A remark on this clonotype: Its antigen is still unknown.

V gene TRBV3-1 combines with J gene TRBJ2-1; D possibly matches TRBD1 or TRBD2 (5 bases each). Sequenced input: blood. The TCR comes from a man aged 30 to 39 in good health. The DNA of the CDR3 is TGTGCCAGCAGCCACTCCGGGACGAGAAGAGACAATGAGCAGTTCTTC. It codes for CASSHSGTRRDNEQFF.